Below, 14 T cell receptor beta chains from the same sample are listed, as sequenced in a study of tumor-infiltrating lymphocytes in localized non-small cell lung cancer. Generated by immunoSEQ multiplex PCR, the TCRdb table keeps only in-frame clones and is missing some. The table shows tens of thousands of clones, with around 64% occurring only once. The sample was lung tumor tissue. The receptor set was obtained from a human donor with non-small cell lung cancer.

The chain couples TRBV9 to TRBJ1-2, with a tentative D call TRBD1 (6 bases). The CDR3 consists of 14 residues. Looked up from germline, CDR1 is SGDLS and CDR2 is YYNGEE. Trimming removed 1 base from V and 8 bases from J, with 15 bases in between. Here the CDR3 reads CASSVYTQGSGYTF. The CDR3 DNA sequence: TGTGCCAGCAGCGTATATACACAGGGTAGCGGCTACACCTTC.

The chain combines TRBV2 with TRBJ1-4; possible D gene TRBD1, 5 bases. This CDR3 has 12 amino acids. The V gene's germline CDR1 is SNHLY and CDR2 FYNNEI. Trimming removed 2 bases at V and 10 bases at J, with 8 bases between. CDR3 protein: CASSERDPKLFF. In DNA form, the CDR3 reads TGTGCCAGCAGTGAAAGGGACCCAAAACTGTTTTTT.

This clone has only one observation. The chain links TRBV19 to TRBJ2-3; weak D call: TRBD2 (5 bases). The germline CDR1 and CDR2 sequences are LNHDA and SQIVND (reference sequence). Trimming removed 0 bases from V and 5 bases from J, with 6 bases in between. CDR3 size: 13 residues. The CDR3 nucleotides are TGTGCCAGTAGTATAGAACGGGAAGATACGCAGTATTTT. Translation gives CASSIEREDTQYF.

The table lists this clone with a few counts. CDR3 bases: TGTGCCAGCAGTCGACAGGGATTTTTGAACACTGAAGCTTTCTTT. Translating it yields CASSRQGFLNTEAFF. The rearrangement joins TRBV14 to TRBJ1-1; 7 nucleotides match TRBD1. The germline CDR1 and CDR2 sequences are SGHDN and FVKESK. This CDR3 has 15 amino acids. V lost 6 bases to trimming and J lost 0 bases; unmatched junction nucleotides: 7.

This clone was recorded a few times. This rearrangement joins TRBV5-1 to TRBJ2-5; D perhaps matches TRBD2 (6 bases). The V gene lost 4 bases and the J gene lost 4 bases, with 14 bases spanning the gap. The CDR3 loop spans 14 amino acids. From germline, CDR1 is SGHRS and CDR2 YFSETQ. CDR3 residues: CASSKTRDGETQYF. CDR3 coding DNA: TGCGCCAGCAGCAAGACTAGAGACGGAGAGACCCAGTACTTC.

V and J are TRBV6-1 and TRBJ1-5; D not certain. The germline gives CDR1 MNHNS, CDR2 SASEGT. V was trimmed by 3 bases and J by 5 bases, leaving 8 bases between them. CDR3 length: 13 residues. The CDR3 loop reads CASSEQVDQPQHF. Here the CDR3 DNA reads TGTGCCAGCAGTGAGCAAGTCGATCAGCCCCAGCATTTT.

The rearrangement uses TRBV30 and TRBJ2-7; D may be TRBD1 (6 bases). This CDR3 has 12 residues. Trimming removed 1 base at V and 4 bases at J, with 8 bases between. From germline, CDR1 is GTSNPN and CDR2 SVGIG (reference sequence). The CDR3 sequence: CAWSATGYEQYF. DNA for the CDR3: TGTGCCTGGAGTGCCACAGGGTACGAGCAGTACTTC.

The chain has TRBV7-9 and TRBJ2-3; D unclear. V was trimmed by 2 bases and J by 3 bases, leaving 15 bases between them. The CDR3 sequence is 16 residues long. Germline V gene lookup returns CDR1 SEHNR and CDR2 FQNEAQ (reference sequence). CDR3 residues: CASSLSPLLRTDTQYF. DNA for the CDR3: TGTGCCAGCAGCTTATCCCCATTGCTAAGGACAGATACGCAGTATTTT.

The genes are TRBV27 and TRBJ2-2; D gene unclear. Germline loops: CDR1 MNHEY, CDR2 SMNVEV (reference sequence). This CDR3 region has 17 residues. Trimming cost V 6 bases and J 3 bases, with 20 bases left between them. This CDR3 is CASSPGLRPPDTGELFF. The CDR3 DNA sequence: TGTGCCAGCAGCCCGGGCCTCCGGCCCCCAGACACCGGGGAGCTGTTTTTT.

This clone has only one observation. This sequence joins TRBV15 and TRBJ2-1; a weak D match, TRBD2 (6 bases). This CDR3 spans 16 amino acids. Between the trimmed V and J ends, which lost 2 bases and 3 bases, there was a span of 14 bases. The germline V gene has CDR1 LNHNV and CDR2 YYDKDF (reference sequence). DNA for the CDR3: TGTGCCACCAGCAGATGGGGCGGGATACGCTACAATGAGCAGTTCTTC. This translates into CATSRWGGIRYNEQFF.

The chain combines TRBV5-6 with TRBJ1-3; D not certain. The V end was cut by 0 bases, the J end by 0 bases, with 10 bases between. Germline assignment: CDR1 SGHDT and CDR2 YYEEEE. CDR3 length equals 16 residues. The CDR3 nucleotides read TGTGCCAGCAGCTTGGATGCGACCCGCTCTGGAAACACCATATATTTT. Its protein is CASSLDATRSGNTIYF.

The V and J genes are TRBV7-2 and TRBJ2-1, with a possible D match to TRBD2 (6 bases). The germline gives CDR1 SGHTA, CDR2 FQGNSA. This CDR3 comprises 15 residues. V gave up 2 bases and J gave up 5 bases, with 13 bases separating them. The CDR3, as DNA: TGTGCCAGCAGCTTATCGAATAGCGGCCACAATGAGCAGTTCTTC. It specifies CASSLSNSGHNEQFF.

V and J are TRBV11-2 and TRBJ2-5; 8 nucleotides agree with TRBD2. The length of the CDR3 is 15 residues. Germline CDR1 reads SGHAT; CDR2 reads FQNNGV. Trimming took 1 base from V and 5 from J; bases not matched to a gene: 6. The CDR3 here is CASSLGPAGVETQYF. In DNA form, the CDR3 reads TGTGCCAGCAGCTTAGGTCCAGCGGGAGTTGAGACCCAGTACTTC.

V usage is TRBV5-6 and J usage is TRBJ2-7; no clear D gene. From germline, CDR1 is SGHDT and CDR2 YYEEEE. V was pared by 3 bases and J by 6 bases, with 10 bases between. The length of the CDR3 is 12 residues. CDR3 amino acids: CASSSRWSEQYF. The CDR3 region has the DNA TGTGCCAGCAGCTCCAGGTGGTCCGAGCAGTACTTC.